A selection of T cell receptor beta chains follows, all from one sample in a study of OX40 agonist ivuxolimab in advanced cancers. Sequenced by immunoSEQ multiplex PCR; TCRdb stores in-frame clones only, minus some. The table lists 90,000 or so clones, 85% to 90% of them singletons. The sample here was CD4+ or CD8+ T cells sorted from blood, taken in a trial of the OX40 agonist ivuxolimab. These receptors came from an adult with an advanced solid tumor such as melanoma, head and neck, liver or kidney cancer. Both conserved end residues are part of each CDR3. Fields, in order: clone size, D gene, J gene, V gene, CDR3 DNA, CDR3 protein. A D gene is named only where the DNA matches it firmly. The size of a clone is reported for some rows only, either as once, few or many, or as a class for expanded clones.

>.|TRBD2|TRBJ2-7|TRBV6-6
TGTGCCAGCACCTGGGGGAGGGCTAGCTCCTACGAGCAGTACTTC
CASTWGRASSYEQYF
>.|TRBD2|TRBJ2-1|TRBV5-6
TGTGCCAGCAGCCCGACTAGCGGGGGGGCTTGGAATGAGCAGTTCTTC
CASSPTSGGAWNEQFF
>.|.|TRBJ1-3|TRBV7-2
TGTGCCAGCAGCTTAGCGTCGGGGATCTCTGGAAACACCATATATTTT
CASSLASGISGNTIYF
>once|.|TRBJ1-1|TRBV5-1
TGCGCCAGCAGCTCGGGTTGGGCTGGGGGTGAAAGGAACACTGAAGCTTTCTTT
CASSSGWAGGERNTEAFF
>.|TRBD2|TRBJ2-1|TRBV11-2
TGTGCCAGCAGCTTGTCGGGACTACCTTACAATGAGCAGTTCTTC
CASSLSGLPYNEQFF
>.|.|TRBJ2-2|TRBV11-1
TGTGCCAGCAGCTTTGAGGGTAGGACCGGGGAGCTGTTTTTT
CASSFEGRTGELFF
>.|TRBD1|TRBJ2-5|TRBV19
TGTGCCAGTAGTTCTACAGGGGGCGCGGAGACCCAGTACTTC
CASSSTGGAETQYF
>.|.|TRBJ1-5|TRBV7-8
TGTGCCAGCAGCTTAGGACCCGGACAGCGGAATCAGCCCCAGCATTTT
CASSLGPGQRNQPQHF
>.|.|TRBJ1-1|TRBV4-3
TGCGCCAGCAGCCAAGGGCACCCGAACACTGAAGCTTTCTTT
CASSQGHPNTEAFF
>.|TRBD2|TRBJ2-1|TRBV7-8
TGTGCCAGCAGCCGGGCCGTAAGCGGGAGCATTATCTATGAGCAGTTCTTC
CASSRAVSGSIIYEQFF
>.|TRBD2|TRBJ2-2|TRBV28
TGTGCCAGCAGTTTCTATCGTTGGGCTAGCGGGATGAACACCGGGGAGCTGTTTTTT
CASSFYRWASGMNTGELFF
>.|TRBD2|TRBJ2-7|TRBV7-2
TGTGCCAGCAGCTTATTTGGGACTAGCGGCTACGAGCAGTACTTC
CASSLFGTSGYEQYF
>.|.|TRBJ2-4|TRBV7-9
TGTGCCAGCAGCCTGGGACTAAACATTCAGTACTTC
CASSLGLNIQYF
>.|.|TRBJ1-1|TRBV4-1
TGCGCCAGCAGCCAAGGACTACAAGGGGGTATGAACACTGAAGCTTTCTTT
CASSQGLQGGMNTEAFF
>.|TRBD1|TRBJ2-5|TRBV19
TGTGCCAGTAGTTCGACAGGGCTGTACCAAGAGACCCAGTACTTC
CASSSTGLYQETQYF
>few|.|TRBJ2-3|TRBV4-3
TGCGCCAGCAGCCAAGTAATGAGGAGACGGGGAGATACGCAGTATTTT
CASSQVMRRRGDTQYF
>.|.|TRBJ1-5|TRBV7-2
TGTGCCAGCAGTACGTCCGGGGGCAATCAGCCCCAGCATTTT
CASSTSGGNQPQHF
>.|TRBD2|TRBJ2-1|TRBV11-3
TGTGCCAGCAGCCCCGGGACTAGCGGGAGGTCTGAGCAGTTCTTC
CASSPGTSGRSEQFF
>.|.|TRBJ1-6|TRBV9
TGTGCCAGCAGCGTAGGGCAAATCAGCTCCTATAATTCACCCCTCCACTTT
CASSVGQISSYNSPLHF
>.|.|TRBJ2-7|TRBV9
TGTGCCAGTCTTGACGACAGGACCTACGAGCAGTACTTC
CASLDDRTYEQYF
>.|TRBD1|TRBJ2-7|TRBV5-3
TGTGCCAGAAGCTTGGTGGGGACAGGGGCGTACGAGCAGTACTTC
CARSLVGTGAYEQYF
>.|TRBD1|TRBJ1-1|TRBV29-1
TGCAGCGTAGGGACAGGGGGCACTGAAGCTTTCTTT
CSVGTGGTEAFF
>few|.|TRBJ1-5|TRBV9
TGTGCCAGCAGCATGACCGGGACTAGCAATCAGCCCCAGCATTTT
CASSMTGTSNQPQHF
>few|TRBD1|TRBJ2-1|TRBV25-1
TGTGCCAGCAGTACCGGGACAGGGAACAATGAGCAGTTCTTC
CASSTGTGNNEQFF
>.|.|TRBJ1-4|TRBV6-1
TGTGCCAGCAGTGATCAACAGGGATCTAATGAAAAACTGTTTTTT
CASSDQQGSNEKLFF
>.|.|TRBJ2-7|TRBV19
TGTGCCAGTAGTATTTCGTTGGCTTCCGAGCAGTACTTC
CASSISLASEQYF
>.|.|TRBJ2-7|TRBV5-4
TGTGCCAGCAGCTTGGCCGGTTCCTACGAGCAGTACTTC
CASSLAGSYEQYF
>.|.|TRBJ1-1|TRBV5-1
TGCGCCAGCAGCTACCGAAGCAGGGCCGACATGAACACTGAAGCTTTCTTT
CASSYRSRADMNTEAFF
>.|.|TRBJ1-1|TRBV6-5
TGTGCCAGCAGTCGGGACAATATGAACACTGAAGCTTTCTTT
CASSRDNMNTEAFF
>.|TRBD2|TRBJ2-6|TRBV4-1
TGCGCCAGCAGCCGGACTAGTTTGGTGCCCCTCTCTGGGGCCAACGTCCTGACTTTC
CASSRTSLVPLSGANVLTF
>.|.|TRBJ1-1|TRBV7-8
TGTGCCAGCAGCTTAGTCCAGGGGAACACTGAAGCTTTCTTT
CASSLVQGNTEAFF
>.|.|TRBJ2-5|TRBV18
TGTGCCAGCTCACCACCGGGCGACCAAGAGACCCAGTACTTC
CASSPPGDQETQYF
>.|.|TRBJ1-1|TRBV9
TGTGCCAGCAGCGTAGATAGTAGGGGAGAAGCTTTCTTT
CASSVDSRGEAFF
>.|.|TRBJ1-2|TRBV7-9
TGTGCCAGCAGCTCATCGCGGGTTCTCTATGGCTACACCTTC
CASSSSRVLYGYTF
>.|.|TRBJ1-5|TRBV28
TGTGCCAGCAGCCCAGCGGGATTAAAAAATCAGCCCCAGCATTTT
CASSPAGLKNQPQHF
>.|.|TRBJ2-7|TRBV11-2
TGTGCCAGCAGCTTCCTTGCGGAGCCCTCCTACGAGCAGTACTTC
CASSFLAEPSYEQYF
>.|.|TRBJ2-5|TRBV5-1
TGCGCCAGCAGCTTGCTCCGGGACCAAGAGACCCAGTACTTC
CASSLLRDQETQYF
>.|.|TRBJ1-1|TRBV2
TGTGCCAGGTACACGAGGGGGGGGCAGAACACTGAAGCTTTCTTT
CARYTRGGQNTEAFF
>few|.|TRBJ1-1|TRBV11-2
TGTGCCAGCAGCTTATCGGGTTTCGAAGCTTTCTTT
CASSLSGFEAFF
>.|.|TRBJ1-1|TRBV6-6
TGTGCCAGCAGTTACGGCCCGGGTGACACTGAAGCTTTCTTT
CASSYGPGDTEAFF
>.|.|TRBJ1-2|TRBV2
TGTGCCAGCAGTGGGACCGCTCGCTATGGCTACACCTTC
CASSGTARYGYTF
>.|TRBD1|TRBJ1-2|TRBV6-1
TGTGCCAGCAGTATTCGGGACAGGGATGGCTACACCTTC
CASSIRDRDGYTF
>.|.|TRBJ2-7|TRBV7-2
TGTGCCAGCAGCCCCGACTACGAGCAGTACTTC
CASSPDYEQYF
>.|TRBD1|TRBJ1-3|TRBV5-4
TGTGCCAGCAGCGGGACAGGGGCTGGAAACACCATATATTTT
CASSGTGAGNTIYF
>.|TRBD1|TRBJ1-4|TRBV6-1
TGTGCCAGCACCACGACAGGGGTAGGAGAAAAACTGTTTTTT
CASTTTGVGEKLFF
>.|.|TRBJ2-1|TRBV27
TGTGCCAGCAGTTTATCGGGAAGTCAAAATGAGCAGTTCTTC
CASSLSGSQNEQFF
>.|TRBD1|TRBJ1-4|TRBV5-1
TGCGCCAGCAGTTACCGTCCCGGACAGGGGGATGAACTGTTTTTT
CASSYRPGQGDELFF
>.|TRBD1|TRBJ1-6|TRBV5-1
TGCGCCAGCAGCTTACCGGACAGGACTAATTCACCCCTCCACTTT
CASSLPDRTNSPLHF
>few|.|TRBJ1-6|TRBV5-1
TGCGCCAGCAGCCAGCAGGGTCCCCAGACGGGTTCACCCCTCCACTTT
CASSQQGPQTGSPLHF
>.|.|TRBJ1-5|TRBV30
TGTGCCTGGAACCTAAGGGGCAATCAGCCCCAGCATTTT
CAWNLRGNQPQHF
>once|.|TRBJ2-2|TRBV27
TGTGCCAGCAGTTTATCAGGGGTCGGGGAGCTGTTTTTT
CASSLSGVGELFF
>.|.|TRBJ2-5|TRBV30
TGTGCCTGGAGCCCAAAAAACTACCAAGAGACCCAGTACTTC
CAWSPKNYQETQYF
>.|.|TRBJ2-1|TRBV1
TGCACCAGCAGCCAGCACCGGACTAGCGGTACCTACAATGAGCAGTTCTTC
CTSSQHRTSGTYNEQFF
>.|.|TRBJ1-6|TRBV18
TGTGCCAGCTCACCACCGGACGGGGGTGGTTCACCCCTCCACTTT
CASSPPDGGGSPLHF
>.|TRBD2|TRBJ2-2|TRBV7-3
TGTGCCAGCAGCAGAAGCGGGGGGTCGAGTAGGGAGCTGTTTTTT
CASSRSGGSSRELFF